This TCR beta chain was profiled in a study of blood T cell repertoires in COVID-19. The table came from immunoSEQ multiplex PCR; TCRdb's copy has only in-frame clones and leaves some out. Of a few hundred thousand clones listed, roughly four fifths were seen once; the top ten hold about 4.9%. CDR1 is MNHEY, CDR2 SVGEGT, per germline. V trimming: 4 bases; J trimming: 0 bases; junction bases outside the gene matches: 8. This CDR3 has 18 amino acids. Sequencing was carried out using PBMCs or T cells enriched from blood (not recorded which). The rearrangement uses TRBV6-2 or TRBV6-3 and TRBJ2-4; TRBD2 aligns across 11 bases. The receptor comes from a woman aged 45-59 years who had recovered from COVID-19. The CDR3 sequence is CASSSGTSGLLAKNIQYF. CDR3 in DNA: TGTGCCAGCAGTTCCGGGACTAGCGGACTTCTAGCCAAAAACATTCAGTACTTC.